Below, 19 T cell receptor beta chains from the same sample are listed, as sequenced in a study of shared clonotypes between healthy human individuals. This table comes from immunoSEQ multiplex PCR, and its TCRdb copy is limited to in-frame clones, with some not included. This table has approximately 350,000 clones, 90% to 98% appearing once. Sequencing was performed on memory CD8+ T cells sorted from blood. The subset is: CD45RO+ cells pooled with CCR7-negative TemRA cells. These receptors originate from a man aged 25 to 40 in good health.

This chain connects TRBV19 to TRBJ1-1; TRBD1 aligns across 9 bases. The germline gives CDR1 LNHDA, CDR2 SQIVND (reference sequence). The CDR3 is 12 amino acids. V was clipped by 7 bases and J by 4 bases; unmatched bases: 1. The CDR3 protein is CASKTGGTEAFF. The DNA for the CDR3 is TGTGCCAGTAAGACAGGGGGCACTGAAGCTTTCTTT. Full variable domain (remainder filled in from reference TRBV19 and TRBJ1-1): DGGITQSPKYLFRKEGQNVTLSCEQNLNHDAMYWYRQDPGQGLRLIYYSQIVNDFQKGDIAEGYSVSREKKESFPLTVTSAQKNPTAFYLCASKTGGTEAFFGQGTRLTVV.

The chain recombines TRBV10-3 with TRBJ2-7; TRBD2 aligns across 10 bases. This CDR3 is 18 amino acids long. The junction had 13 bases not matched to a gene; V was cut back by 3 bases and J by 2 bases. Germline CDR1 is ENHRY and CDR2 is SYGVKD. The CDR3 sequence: CAISDPGGAGGPPYEQYF. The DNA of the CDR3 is TGTGCCATCAGTGACCCTGGAGGAGCGGGAGGGCCTCCCTACGAGCAGTACTTC.

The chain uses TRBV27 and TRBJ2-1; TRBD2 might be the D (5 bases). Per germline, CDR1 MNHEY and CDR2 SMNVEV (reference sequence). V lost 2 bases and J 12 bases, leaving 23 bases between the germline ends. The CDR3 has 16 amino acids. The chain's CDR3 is CASSLRLTTIAWGQFF. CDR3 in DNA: TGTGCCAGCAGTTTAAGGTTAACGACTATTGCATGGGGGCAGTTCTTC.

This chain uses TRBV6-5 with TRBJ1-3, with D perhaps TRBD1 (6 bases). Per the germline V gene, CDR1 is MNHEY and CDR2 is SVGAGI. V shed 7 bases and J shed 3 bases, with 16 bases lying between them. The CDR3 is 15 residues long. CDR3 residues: CASTAISGVGNTIYF. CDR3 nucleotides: TGTGCCAGCACCGCTATTTCAGGGGTTGGAAACACCATATATTTT.

For the CDR3, the DNA is TGTGCCAGCAGCTTGTCCGACACTGAAGGGGAAAAACTGTTTTTT. This encodes CASSLSDTEGEKLFF. The chain employs TRBV5-6 and TRBJ1-4; D not resolved. The CDR3 extends over 15 amino acids. Trimming shortened V by 1 base and J by 8 bases, and 15 bases separated the two germline ends. CDR1 and CDR2 (germline): SGHDT, YYEEEE.

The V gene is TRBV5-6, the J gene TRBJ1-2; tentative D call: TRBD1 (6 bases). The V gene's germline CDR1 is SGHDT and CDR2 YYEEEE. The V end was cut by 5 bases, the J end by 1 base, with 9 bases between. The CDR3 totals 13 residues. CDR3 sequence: CASRHRVNYGYTF. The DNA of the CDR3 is TGTGCCAGCAGGCACAGGGTTAACTATGGCTACACCTTC.

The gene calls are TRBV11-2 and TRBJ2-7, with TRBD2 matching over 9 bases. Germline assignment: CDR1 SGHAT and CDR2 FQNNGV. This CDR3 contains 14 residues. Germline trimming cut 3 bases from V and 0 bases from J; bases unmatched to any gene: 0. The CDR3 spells CASSFSGSSYEQYF. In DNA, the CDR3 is TGTGCCAGCAGCTTTAGCGGGAGCTCCTACGAGCAGTACTTC.

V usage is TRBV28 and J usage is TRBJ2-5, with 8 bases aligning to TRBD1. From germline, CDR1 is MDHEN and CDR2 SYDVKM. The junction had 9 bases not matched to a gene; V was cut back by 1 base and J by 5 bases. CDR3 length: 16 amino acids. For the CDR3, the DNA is TGTGCCAGCAGTTTATTCGGTCAGGGGGCGGCGGAGACCCAGTACTTC. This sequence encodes CASSLFGQGAAETQYF.

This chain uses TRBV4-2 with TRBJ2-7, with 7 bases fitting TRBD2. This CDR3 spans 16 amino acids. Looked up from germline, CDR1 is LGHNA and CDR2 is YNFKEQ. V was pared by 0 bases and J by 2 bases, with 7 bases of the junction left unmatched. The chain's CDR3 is CASSQDGTSVTYEQYF. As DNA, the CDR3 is TGTGCCAGCAGCCAAGATGGAACTAGCGTTACCTACGAGCAGTACTTC.

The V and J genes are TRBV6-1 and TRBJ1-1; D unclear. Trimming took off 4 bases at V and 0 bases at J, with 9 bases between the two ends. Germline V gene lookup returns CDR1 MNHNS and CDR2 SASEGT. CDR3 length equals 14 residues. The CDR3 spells CASSGTPMNTEAFF. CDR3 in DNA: TGTGCCAGCAGTGGTACCCCGATGAACACTGAAGCTTTCTTT.

The CDR3 is CASSLGPSGSFYEQYF. The CDR3 DNA follows: TGTGCCAGCAGCTTGGGACCTAGCGGGAGCTTCTACGAGCAGTACTTC. V gene TRBV5-4 combines with J gene TRBJ2-7, with 10 bases lining up with TRBD2. This CDR3 region has 16 residues. Per germline, CDR1 SGHNT and CDR2 YYREEE (reference sequence). The ends lost 0 bases at V and 3 bases at J; junction bases unmatched: 6.

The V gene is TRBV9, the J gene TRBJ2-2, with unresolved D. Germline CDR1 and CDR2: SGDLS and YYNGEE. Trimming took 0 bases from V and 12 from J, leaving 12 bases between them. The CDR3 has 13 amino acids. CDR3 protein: CASSVGNVGKLFF. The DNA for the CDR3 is TGTGCCAGCAGCGTAGGAAATGTTGGGAAGCTGTTTTTT.

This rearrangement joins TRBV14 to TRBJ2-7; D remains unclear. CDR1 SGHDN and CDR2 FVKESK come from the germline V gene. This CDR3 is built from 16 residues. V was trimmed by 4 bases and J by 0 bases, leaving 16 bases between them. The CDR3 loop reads CASSRIPGGGSYEQYF. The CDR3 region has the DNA TGTGCCAGCAGCCGAATCCCCGGCGGCGGCTCCTACGAGCAGTACTTC.

The CDR3 DNA reads TGTGCCACCAGCAGTGCCGGGACAGGGCGCTACGAGCAGTACTTC. Its protein is CATSSAGTGRYEQYF. The chain recombines TRBV15 with TRBJ2-7; TRBD1 aligns across 9 bases. The CDR3 length is 15 residues. CDR1 and CDR2 from the germline V gene are LNHNV and YYDKDF (reference sequence). After removal of 3 bases from V and 3 bases from J, the junction contained 6 bases not matched to a gene. The whole variable domain, filled in from reference TRBV15 and TRBJ2-7, reads DAMVIQNPRYQVTQFGKPVTLSCSQTLNHNVMYWYQQKSSQAPKLLFHYYDKDFNNEADTPDNFQSRRPNTSFCFLDIRSPGLGDTAMYLCATSSAGTGRYEQYFGPGTRLTVT.

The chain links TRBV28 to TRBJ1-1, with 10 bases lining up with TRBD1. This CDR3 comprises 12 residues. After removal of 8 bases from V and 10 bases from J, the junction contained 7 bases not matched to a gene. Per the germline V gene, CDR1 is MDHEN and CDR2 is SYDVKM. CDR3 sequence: CASYRDRGRAFF. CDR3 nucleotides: TGTGCCAGCTACCGGGACAGGGGTCGAGCTTTCTTT.

In DNA, the CDR3 is TGTGCCAGTAGTGCGTCACGGGGTTGGGTAGGGAACACTGAAGCTTTCTTT. Protein sequence: CASSASRGWVGNTEAFF. This sequence joins TRBV19 and TRBJ1-1, with D uncertain. V shed 5 bases and J shed 1 base, with 20 bases lying between them. The CDR3 spans 17 residues. Looked up from germline, CDR1 is LNHDA and CDR2 is SQIVND (reference sequence).

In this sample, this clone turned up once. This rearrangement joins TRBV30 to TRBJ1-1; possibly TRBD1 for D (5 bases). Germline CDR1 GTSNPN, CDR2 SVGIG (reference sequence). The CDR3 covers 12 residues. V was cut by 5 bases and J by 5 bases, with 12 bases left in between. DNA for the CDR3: TGTGCCTGGCAAGGGGCAGGGACTGAAGCTTTCTTT. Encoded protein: CAWQGAGTEAFF.

The CDR3 here is CASSEGRAGGVHEQFF. In DNA form, the CDR3 reads TGTGCCAGCAGTGAAGGTCGGGCGGGAGGGGTCCATGAGCAGTTCTTC. This chain joins TRBV2 and TRBJ2-1; 9 bases match TRBD2. The CDR3 is made up of 16 amino acids. CDR1 and CDR2 (germline): SNHLY, FYNNEI. The junction had 9 bases not matched to a gene; V was cut back by 1 base and J by 8 bases.

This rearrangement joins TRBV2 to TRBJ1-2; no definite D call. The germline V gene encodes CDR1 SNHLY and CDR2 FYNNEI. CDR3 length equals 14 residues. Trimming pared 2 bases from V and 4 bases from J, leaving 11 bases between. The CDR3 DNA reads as TGTGCCAGCAGTGAATGGCAGAGGTCCTATGGCTACACCTTC. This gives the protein CASSEWQRSYGYTF.